Presented here are 22 T cell receptor beta chains from one specimen sequenced in a study of blood T cell repertoires in COVID-19. The table came from immunoSEQ multiplex PCR; TCRdb's copy has only in-frame clones and leaves some out. In the table there are nearly 80,000 clones, 75% to 90% of which are singletons. The sample consisted of peripheral blood. The receptors shown here come from a man between 60 and 70 years old with active or convalescent COVID-19.

The rearrangement uses TRBV6-5 and TRBJ2-7, with 7 bases matching TRBD1. This CDR3 region has 15 residues. Germline lookup yields CDR1 MNHEY and CDR2 SVGAGI. Trimming cost V 7 bases and J 0 bases; bases outside gene matches: 9. CDR3 nucleotide sequence: TGTGCCAGCACCTTACACAGGGGACCCTCCTACGAGCAGTACTTC. Translating it yields CASTLHRGPSYEQYF.

The V gene is TRBV4-3, the J gene TRBJ1-4; D not certain. V was shortened by 2 bases and J by 0 bases, with 10 bases between the two germline ends. The CDR3 runs to 16 residues. Germline lookup yields CDR1 LGHNA and CDR2 YSLEER. For the CDR3, the DNA is TGCGCCAGCAGCCAATCTTCCGGGGCAACTAATGAAAAACTGTTTTTT. This gives the protein CASSQSSGATNEKLFF.

The chain couples TRBV19 to TRBJ1-2, with 7 bases aligning to TRBD1. The CDR3 runs to 15 residues. Losses at the gene ends were 3 bases for V and 1 base for J; bases not matched to a gene: 5. In germline, CDR1 is LNHDA, CDR2 SQIVND (reference sequence). CDR3: CASSIPGQLNYGYTF. The CDR3 DNA is TGTGCCAGTAGTATTCCGGGACAGCTTAACTATGGCTACACCTTC. Variable domain in full (rest from reference TRBV19 and TRBJ1-2): DGGITQSPKYLFRKEGQNVTLSCEQNLNHDAMYWYRQDPGQGLRLIYYSQIVNDFQKGDIAEGYSVSREKKESFPLTVTSAQKNPTAFYLCASSIPGQLNYGYTFGSGTRLTVV.

V and J are TRBV20-1 and TRBJ2-3; 9 bases line up with TRBD2. Unmatched junction bases numbered 7, after V lost 3 bases and J lost 6 bases. CDR3 size: 14 residues. Germline values: CDR1 DFQATT, CDR2 SNEGSKA (reference sequence). CDR3 sequence reads: CSASIAGVGDTQYF. The CDR3 region has the DNA TGCAGTGCTAGTATAGCGGGGGTAGGGGATACGCAGTATTTT.

The rearrangement joins TRBV5-1 to TRBJ2-7; 8 positions agree with TRBD2. CDR1 is SGHRS, CDR2 YFSETQ, per germline. The CDR3 contains 13 residues. The ends lost 0 bases at V and 5 bases at J; junction bases unmatched: 1. This CDR3 reads CASSLASGHEQYF. The CDR3 DNA reads as TGCGCCAGCAGCTTGGCTAGCGGGCACGAGCAGTACTTC.

The rearrangement joins TRBV30 to TRBJ2-1, with D uncertain. From germline, CDR1 is GTSNPN and CDR2 SVGIG (reference sequence). Trimming took off 5 bases at V and 8 bases at J, with 16 bases between the two ends. This CDR3 spans 13 amino acids. Here the CDR3 reads CAWRPASRDEQFF. The CDR3 nucleotides read TGTGCCTGGCGCCCCGCAAGTCGCGATGAGCAGTTCTTC.

V is TRBV15 and J is TRBJ2-2; maybe TRBD2 (7 bases). CDR3 length equals 13 residues. Germline V lookup: CDR1 LNHNV, CDR2 YYDKDF (reference sequence). Trimming removed 6 bases from V and 7 bases from J, with 12 bases in between. The CDR3 is CATSRGASGELFF. As DNA, the CDR3 is TGTGCCACCAGTCGGGGGGCCAGCGGGGAGCTGTTTTTT.

This chain connects TRBV5-4 to TRBJ2-5, with TRBD2 matching 12 bases. Germline V CDR1 and CDR2: SGHNT, YYREEE (reference sequence). The CDR3 is 19 residues long. Trimming took 2 bases from V and 3 from J; bases not matched to a gene: 14. The CDR3 DNA reads as TGTGCCAGCAGCTTAAGCCGGGGACTAGCGGGCGCCAACGAAGAGACCCAGTACTTC. It specifies CASSLSRGLAGANEETQYF.

The chain carries TRBV27 and TRBJ1-5; D is possibly TRBD1 (5 bases). CDR3 size: 15 residues. CDR1 is MNHEY and CDR2 is SMNVEV in the germline V gene (reference sequence). Trimming cost V 5 bases and J 3 bases, with 14 bases left between them. The CDR3 sequence is CASSPWTWNNQPQHF. The CDR3 DNA follows: TGTGCCAGCAGTCCATGGACATGGAACAATCAGCCCCAGCATTTT.

DNA for the CDR3: TGTGCCAGCAGTAGGACTAGCGGGGTTTACGAGCAGTACTTC. Protein: CASSRTSGVYEQYF. The chain employs TRBV6-5 and TRBJ2-7; 12 bases agree with TRBD2. CDR3 size: 14 residues. CDR1 MNHEY and CDR2 SVGAGI come from the germline V gene. V dropped 5 bases and J dropped 4; count of bases not matched to a gene: 3.

V gene TRBV9 combines with J gene TRBJ2-7; possible D gene TRBD1, 5 bases. The ends were cut back, 0 bases at V and 4 bases at J, with 11 bases in the middle. CDR3 length equals 14 residues. Germline V gene sequence: CDR1 SGDLS, CDR2 YYNGEE. The CDR3 spells CASSVAGQAYEQYF. The CDR3 bases are TGTGCCAGCAGCGTAGCTGGACAAGCTTACGAGCAGTACTTC. The whole variable domain, filled in from reference TRBV9 and TRBJ2-7, reads DSGVTQTPKHLITATGQRVTLRCSPRSGDLSVYWYQQSLDQGLQFLIQYYNGEERAKGNILERFSAQQFPDLHSELNLSSLELGDSALYFCASSVAGQAYEQYFGPGTRLTVT.

The chain employs TRBV24-1 and TRBJ2-4, with 7 bases identical to TRBD1. Germline V gene data show CDR1 as KGHDR and CDR2 as SFDVKD. V shed 7 bases and J 7 bases; nucleotides not matched to a gene: 9. The length of the CDR3 is 14 residues. The CDR3 DNA sequence: TGTGCCACCAGGCCTGACAGGGTGGAGAACATTCAGTACTTC. This encodes CATRPDRVENIQYF.

This chain joins TRBV15 and TRBJ2-3, with TRBD1 identical over 7 bases. From germline, CDR1 is LNHNV and CDR2 YYDKDF (reference sequence). This CDR3 spans 17 amino acids. The J segment lost 0 bases and the V segment lost 0 bases, leaving 6 bases of the junction unmatched. The CDR3 bases are TGTGCCACCAGCAGAGATCCAGCAGGGGGTAGCACAGATACGCAGTATTTT. As protein: CATSRDPAGGSTDTQYF.

V usage is TRBV19 and J usage is TRBJ1-1, with a possible D match to TRBD1 (6 bases). CDR1 LNHDA and CDR2 SQIVND come from the germline V gene (reference sequence). The V end was cut by 5 bases, the J end by 4 bases, with 17 bases between. This CDR3 region has 15 residues. The CDR3 here is CASSPAWTASTEAFF. CDR3 DNA: TGTGCCAGTAGTCCCGCTTGGACAGCTAGCACTGAAGCTTTCTTT.

Only a few counts were recorded for this clone. The gene calls are TRBV19 and TRBJ2-3, with TRBD1 matching over 9 bases. Germline CDR1 is LNHDA and CDR2 is SQIVND (reference sequence). The CDR3 has 14 residues. Germline trimming cut 7 bases from V and 3 bases from J; bases unmatched to any gene: 5. CDR3 coding DNA: TGTGCCAGTACACAGGGGGCGCGGACAGATACGCAGTATTTT. Residues: CASTQGARTDTQYF.

The V and J genes are TRBV3-1 (or the pseudogene TRBV3-2) and TRBJ1-1; no clear D. This CDR3 spans 13 amino acids. The germline CDR1 and CDR2 sequences are LGHDT and YNNKEL (reference sequence). V was cut by 0 bases and J by 4 bases, with 6 bases left in between. This CDR3 is CASSQEASTEAFF. CDR3 nucleotides: TGTGCCAGCAGCCAAGAGGCCAGCACTGAAGCTTTCTTT.

This rearrangement joins TRBV5-5 to TRBJ1-1, with D possibly matching TRBD1 (5 bases). Deletions cut 3 bases from V and 4 bases from J, with 7 bases between. The V gene's germline CDR1 is SGHKS and CDR2 YYEKEE (reference sequence). The CDR3 runs 12 residues. The CDR3: CASSSGGTEAFF. CDR3 nucleotides: TGTGCCAGCAGCTCCGGGGGCACTGAAGCTTTCTTT.

V and J are TRBV7-3 and TRBJ2-3; 7 nucleotides align to TRBD1. The J segment lost 3 bases and the V segment lost 5 bases, leaving 11 bases of the junction unmatched. Germline values: CDR1 SGHTA, CDR2 FQGTGA. CDR3 length: 16 residues. Here the CDR3 reads CASSQTQNRGTDTQYF. In nucleotides, the CDR3 is TGTGCCAGCAGCCAAACCCAAAACAGGGGAACAGATACGCAGTATTTT.

The count of this clone is one. The chain recombines TRBV18 with TRBJ1-2, with D hard to call. The CDR3 contains 17 residues. The germline gives CDR1 KGHSH, CDR2 LQKENI. V was shortened by 2 bases and J by 7 bases, with 23 bases between the two germline ends. Here the CDR3 DNA reads TGTGCCAGCTCACCAGTTATTGGAAACAGTCCCCTCGGTGGCTACACCTTC. This codes for CASSPVIGNSPLGGYTF.

The gene calls are TRBV9 and TRBJ1-2, with 11 bases matching TRBD1. V gave up 4 bases and J gave up 0 bases; unmatched junction bases: 8. Germline CDR1 SGDLS, CDR2 YYNGEE. The CDR3 is made up of 17 amino acids. The CDR3, as DNA: TGTGCCAGCAGCCCAGGGACAGGGGGGAACCCTAACTATGGCTACACCTTC. Its translation: CASSPGTGGNPNYGYTF.

There are many counts of this clone. V and J are TRBV30 and TRBJ1-3; D remains unclear. Germline V gives CDR1 GTSNPN, CDR2 SVGIG (reference sequence). There are 14 residues in the CDR3. Trimming left V 1 base short and J 3 bases short, with 10 bases between. This CDR3 is CAWSEAEVGNTIYF. For the CDR3, the DNA is TGTGCCTGGAGTGAGGCAGAGGTTGGAAACACCATATATTTT.

The chain carries TRBV27 and TRBJ2-5; 9 bases line up with TRBD2. V trimming: 3 bases; J trimming: 5 bases; junction bases outside the gene matches: 10. CDR1 and CDR2 (germline): MNHEY, SMNVEV (reference sequence). There are 16 residues in the CDR3. CDR3 sequence reads: CASSFGMGGLAETQYF. The DNA for the CDR3 is TGTGCCAGCAGTTTCGGTATGGGGGGACTAGCTGAGACCCAGTACTTC.